Below are 27 T cell receptor beta chains sequenced from a single sample in a study of metastatic and nonmetastatic thyroid tumors. TCRdb re-called clones via MiXCR from the PCR reads. The data hold tens of thousands of clones, with roughly 11% observed a single time. No treatment had been given to any patient before thyroid surgery. The sample comprised blood. These receptors were obtained from a female donor with papillary thyroid cancer or a benign thyroid nodule (not recorded which). Some clones in this sample may be carry-over from other donors' samples.

V and J are TRBV20-1 and TRBJ2-3, with unresolved D. There are 13 residues in the CDR3. CDR1 and CDR2 from the germline V gene are DFQATT and SNEGSKA (reference sequence). The V and J ends lost 1 base and 1 base respectively, with 6 bases between them. The CDR3 DNA follows: TGCAGTGCTAGAGGGTCCGGCACAGATACGCAGTATTTT. This codes for CSARGSGTDTQYF.

This clone came up a few times. Because it lacks the conserved phenylalanine or tryptophan at the end, this CDR3 is likely a read error. The genes are TRBV5-4 and TRBJ1-2; tentatively, D is TRBD1 (6 bases). The CDR3 covers 12 residues. Germline CDR1 SGHNT, CDR2 YYREEE (reference sequence). Trimming cost V 9 bases and J 4 bases, with 13 bases left between them. CDR3 residues: CATPQGAYGYTV. Written as DNA, the CDR3 is TGTGCCACCCCACAGGGTGCCTATGGCTACACCGTC.

Worth noting for this clone: One end of the junction is discordant with germline, which a read error may explain. The rearrangement joins TRBV7-3 to TRBJ2-2, with a tentative D call TRBD2 (6 bases). Germline CDR1 reads SGHTA; CDR2 reads FQGTGA. The CDR3 spans 14 residues. CDR3 coding DNA: TGTGCCAGCAGCGTAGCGGTTCCCACCTGGGAGCTGTTTTTT. Translating gives CASSVAVPTWELFF.

The sample holds many counts of this clone. The V gene is TRBV19, the J gene TRBJ2-7, with D possibly being TRBD2 (6 bases). The ends were cut back, 5 bases at V and 5 bases at J, with 13 bases in the middle. The length of the CDR3 is 13 residues. Germline-derived CDR1 and CDR2 are LNHDA and SQIVND (reference sequence). CDR3 sequence reads: CASSPGVFNEQYF. In nucleotides, the CDR3 is TGTGCCAGTAGTCCGGGGGTGTTCAACGAGCAGTACTTC.

This clone was counted at least ten times. This sequence joins TRBV3-1 and TRBJ2-1, with D possibly being TRBD2 (5 bases). CDR3 length: 12 residues. Trimming took off 0 bases at V and 10 bases at J, with 7 bases between the two ends. The germline CDR1 and CDR2 sequences are LGHDT and YNNKEL (reference sequence). The CDR3 region is CASSQDRGEQFF. Here the CDR3 DNA reads TGTGCCAGCAGCCAAGATCGAGGGGAGCAGTTCTTC.

This clone showed up many times. The CDR3 bases are TGTGCCAGCTCACCACGGCTTAGCTCCTACGAGCAGTACTTC. It translates to CASSPRLSSYEQYF. The chain couples TRBV18 to TRBJ2-7; D is undetermined. The V end lost 1 base, the J end lost 0 bases, and 7 bases lay between the germline ends. The germline V gene has CDR1 KGHSH and CDR2 LQKENI. The CDR3 sequence is 14 residues long.

This clone was counted ten times or more. The chain joins TRBV7-9 to TRBJ2-1, with 7 bases identical to TRBD2. The germline V gene has CDR1 SEHNR and CDR2 FQNEAQ (reference sequence). With V trimmed by 7 bases and J by 2 bases, 8 bases remained unmatched. The CDR3 loop spans 15 amino acids. The CDR3 sequence is CASNSPSGTYNEQFF. The CDR3 coding sequence is TGTGCCAGCAACAGTCCTAGCGGAACCTACAATGAGCAGTTCTTC.

This clone was counted ten times or more. The V gene is TRBV12-3 or TRBV12-4, the J gene TRBJ1-5, with D maybe TRBD1 (5 bases). The CDR3 runs 14 residues. Trimming took 6 bases from V and 0 from J, leaving 9 bases between them. The CDR3 here is CASSSTDSNQPQHF. The CDR3 region has the DNA TGTGCCAGCAGCTCGACAGATAGCAATCAGCCCCAGCATTTT.

This chain joins TRBV11-3 and TRBJ2-5; D is perhaps TRBD2 (6 bases). The V and J ends lost 9 bases and 4 bases respectively, with 18 bases between them. The CDR3 totals 14 residues. Germline V CDR1 and CDR2: SGHNT, YENEEA. The CDR3 reads CASSHGGSGETQYF. The CDR3 nucleotides are TGTGCCAGTAGTCACGGGGGTAGTGGAGAGACCCAGTACTTC. Based on the CDR3 plus reference TRBV11-3 and TRBJ2-5, the full variable domain is EAGVVQSPRYKIIEKKQPVAFWCNPISGHNTLYWYLQNLGQGPELLIRYENEEAVDDSQLPKDRFSAERLKGVDSTLKIQPAELGDSAVYLCASSHGGSGETQYFGPGTRLLVL.

About this clone itself: A much larger clone lies a single base off, so this may be a read error. Here the CDR3 DNA reads TGTGCCAGCAGCGCAGCGGAGTGGGACATAGATACGCAGTATTTT. This encodes CASSAAEWDIDTQYF. The rearrangement uses TRBV7-2 and TRBJ2-3; D is possibly TRBD1 (6 bases). The CDR3 contains 15 residues. The germline V gene has CDR1 SGHTA and CDR2 FQGNSA. Trimming stripped 5 bases from V and 5 bases from J, with 17 bases between.

This clone occurred a few times. A much larger clone differs from this one at a single base, so this may be a read error. The chain joins TRBV27 to TRBJ2-3; 7 bases match TRBD2. This CDR3 comprises 16 residues. Trimming took 10 bases from V and 1 from J; bases not matched to a gene: 14. The germline CDR1 and CDR2 sequences are MNHEY and SMNVEV (reference sequence). The CDR3 nucleotides are TGTGCCACCTCTCCTGTGGCTAGCGGAGGCACAGATACGCAGTATTTT. Translation gives CATSPVASGGTDTQYF.

This clone occurred many times. The rearrangement links TRBV11-3 to TRBJ2-7; no clear D gene. V dropped 3 bases and J dropped 4 bases, with 7 bases sitting between them. Germline V gene data show CDR1 as SGHNT and CDR2 as YENEEA. The CDR3 has 12 amino acids. CDR3 nucleotides: TGTGCCAGCAGCTTCTTTCAATACGAGCAGTACTTC. This gives the protein CASSFFQYEQYF. Based on the CDR3 plus reference TRBV11-3 and TRBJ2-7, the full variable domain is EAGVVQSPRYKIIEKKQPVAFWCNPISGHNTLYWYLQNLGQGPELLIRYENEEAVDDSQLPKDRFSAERLKGVDSTLKIQPAELGDSAVYLCASSFFQYEQYFGPGTRLTVT.

This clone has ten or more counts. The sample carries other DNA sequences with the same CDR3. This chain links TRBV29-1 with TRBJ1-1, with D uncertain. Germline V gene sequence: CDR1 SQVTM, CDR2 ANQGSEA. This CDR3 region has 12 residues. Trimming shortened V by 6 bases and J by 3 bases, and 11 bases separated the two germline ends. DNA of the CDR3: TGCAGCGTCGTGGCCGGGGACACTGAAGCTTTCTTT. Protein product: CSVVAGDTEAFF. Full variable domain (remainder filled in from reference TRBV29-1 and TRBJ1-1): SAVISQKPSRDICQRGTSLTIQCQVDSQVTMMFWYRQQPGQSLTLIATANQGSEATYESGFVIDKFPISRPNLTFSTLTVSNMSPEDSSIYLCSVVAGDTEAFFGQGTRLTVV.

This clone has ten or more counts. This may be a read error, as it is one base from a much larger clone. This chain uses TRBV10-2 with TRBJ2-7; unclear D gene. Per the germline V gene, CDR1 is WSHSY and CDR2 is SAAADI. This CDR3 is 14 amino acids long. Between the trimmed V and J ends, which lost 6 bases and 3 bases, there was a span of 15 bases. CDR3 protein: CASRAVQLRYEQYF. CDR3 nucleotides: TGCGCCAGCAGGGCGGTACAACTCCGCTACGAGCAGTACTTC.

V gene TRBV19 combines with J gene TRBJ1-5; no definite D call. The CDR3 runs to 15 residues. V was cut by 9 bases and J by 3 bases, with 18 bases left in between. Germline V gene sequence: CDR1 LNHDA, CDR2 SQIVND (reference sequence). CDR3 sequence (DNA): TGTGCCAGCCTCAGTGGGTTCTATATCAATCAGCCCCAGCATTTT. Translating it yields CASLSGFYINQPQHF.

There are many counts of this clone. The chain has TRBV7-2 and TRBJ2-5; 11 bases align to TRBD2. This CDR3 has 17 residues. CDR1 is SGHTA, CDR2 FQGNSA, per germline. After removal of 2 bases from V and 8 bases from J, the junction contained 13 bases not matched to a gene. The DNA of the CDR3 is TGTGCCAGCAGCTTACTCCAGGCGGGACTAGCGGTCCGCACCCAGTACTTC. Amino acid sequence: CASSLLQAGLAVRTQYF.

This clone appeared many times. A read error is possible here, since a much larger clone lies one base away. This rearrangement joins TRBV10-3 to TRBJ2-7, with 7 bases that match TRBD2. Trimming at V came to 3 bases and at J to 1 base, leaving 9 bases not matched to a gene. Germline V gives CDR1 ENHRY, CDR2 SYGVKD. The CDR3 has 16 amino acids. DNA for the CDR3: TGTGCCATCAGTGACCCAGGGACTAACGCATCCTACGAGCAGTACTTC. Protein product: CAISDPGTNASYEQYF.

This clone occurred many times. The genes are TRBV28 and TRBJ2-3, with TRBD2 identical over 10 bases. CDR3 size: 17 residues. With V trimmed by 2 bases and J by 6 bases, 11 bases remained unmatched. CDR1 MDHEN and CDR2 SYDVKM come from the germline V gene. CDR3: CASSLRSGRALGDTQYF. DNA for the CDR3: TGTGCCAGCAGTTTAAGAAGCGGGAGGGCATTGGGTGATACGCAGTATTTT.

This clone was recorded many times. J is TRBJ1-4 and V is TRBV27; 10 bases map to TRBD1. After removal of 5 bases from V and 7 bases from J, the junction contained 4 bases not matched to a gene. Looked up from germline, CDR1 is MNHEY and CDR2 is SMNVEV (reference sequence). CDR3 length equals 14 residues. In DNA form, the CDR3 reads TGTGCCAGCAGTACGGACAGGGGGGCTGAAAAACTGTTTTTT. This codes for CASSTDRGAEKLFF.

The table lists this clone with many counts. The chain is built from TRBV5-1 and TRBJ2-7; no clear D. CDR1 and CDR2 (germline): SGHRS, YFSETQ. V gave up 1 base and J gave up 2 bases, with 10 bases separating them. The CDR3 consists of 14 residues. Written as DNA, the CDR3 is TGCGCCAGCAGCTTGTTGGGAAGTCCCTACGAGCAGTACTTC. Protein: CASSLLGSPYEQYF.

At least ten counts were recorded for this clone. The rearrangement joins TRBV27 to TRBJ2-1; tentatively, D is TRBD1 (6 bases). The CDR3 has 15 residues. V lost 6 bases and J 4 bases, leaving 16 bases between the germline ends. Germline CDR1 is MNHEY and CDR2 is SMNVEV (reference sequence). The CDR3 sequence: CASRNSWTAYNEQFF. The CDR3 region has the DNA TGTGCCAGCAGGAATTCCTGGACAGCTTACAATGAGCAGTTCTTC.

This clone was seen many times. For the CDR3, the DNA is TGTGCCAGCAGGACAGGGTCTGCTAACTATGGCTACACCTTC. As protein: CASRTGSANYGYTF. This chain joins TRBV6-1 and TRBJ1-2, with 7 bases identical to TRBD1. V lost 6 bases to trimming and J lost 0 bases; unmatched junction nucleotides: 4. CDR1 is MNHNS and CDR2 is SASEGT in the germline V gene. The CDR3 is made up of 14 amino acids.

This clone was seen many times. The rearrangement links TRBV28 to TRBJ2-7, with 7 bases identical to TRBD2. The V gene end was trimmed by 6 bases and the J gene end by 2 bases; junction bases not matched to a gene: 4. The CDR3 has 13 amino acids. CDR1 and CDR2 from the germline V gene are MDHEN and SYDVKM. CDR3 loop: CASRRLAAYEQYF. The CDR3 nucleotides read TGTGCCAGCAGACGGCTAGCGGCCTACGAGCAGTACTTC.

This clone showed up many times. This rearrangement joins TRBV29-1 to TRBJ2-7; a weak D match, TRBD1 (5 bases). The V end lost 7 bases, the J end lost 3 bases, and 10 bases lay between the germline ends. The germline CDR1 and CDR2 sequences are SQVTM and ANQGSEA. The CDR3 is 11 residues long. CDR3 bases: TGCAGCGCCAGGGTTGGCTACGAGCAGTACTTC. This gives the protein CSARVGYEQYF.

This clone came up a few times. Without the conserved terminal phenylalanine or tryptophan, this CDR3 likely stems from a read error. The chain recombines TRBV2 with TRBJ2-7; D may be TRBD1 (6 bases). Trimming cost V 6 bases and J 3 bases, with 12 bases left between them. The CDR3 length is 13 residues. Germline-derived CDR1 and CDR2 are SNHLY and FYNNEI. Here the CDR3 reads CASSIGTFYEQYL. CDR3 sequence (DNA): TGTGCCAGCAGCATCGGGACATTCTACGAGCAGTACCTC.

This clone was seen repeatedly, ten times or more. The rearrangement uses TRBV27 and TRBJ2-4, with 11 bases matching TRBD1. Germline CDR1 MNHEY, CDR2 SMNVEV (reference sequence). The CDR3 is 18 amino acids. The J segment lost 0 bases and the V segment lost 6 bases, leaving 10 bases of the junction unmatched. DNA for the CDR3: TGTGCCAGCAGACCGGGACAGGGGGGGATCCTAGCCAAAAACATTCAGTACTTC. Translation gives CASRPGQGGILAKNIQYF.

This clone was counted at least ten times. The chain links TRBV29-1 to TRBJ1-1; TRBD1 might be the D (5 bases). CDR1 and CDR2 from the germline V gene are SQVTM and ANQGSEA. The ends were cut back, 6 bases at V and 5 bases at J, with 22 bases in the middle. The CDR3 length is 15 residues. The CDR3 region is CSVPELDLPGTEAFF. CDR3 nucleotides: TGCAGCGTACCCGAGTTGGACCTCCCAGGGACTGAAGCTTTCTTT.